This T cell receptor beta chain was sequenced for a study of cytomegalovirus exposure and HLA in healthy donors. Overall study results and limits: A later analysis linked a missense variant in DCLRE1C to the trimming of TCR beta V and J genes. A later analysis found common viral pathogens apparently linked to several of the most significant clusters. Being productive about 87% or about 30% of the time was typical of most TCR beta V segments in an earlier analysis.

Vbeta (60) and Jbeta (13) primers were used in the PCR. Data came from immunoSEQ multiplex PCR; TCRdb stores just in-frame clones and leaves some out. The sample shows about 260,000 clones, around two thirds of them seen only once. Germline V lookup: CDR1 KGHSH, CDR2 LQKENI. The CDR3 spans 12 residues. V was clipped by 4 bases and J by 4 bases, with 7 bases between them. Note on this clone: The antigen remains unidentified.

The chain uses TRBV18 and TRBJ2-5; D may be TRBD1 (5 bases). What was sequenced was PBMCs. This clonotype was obtained from a female donor in good health and CMV-seronegative. The CDR3 spells CASSQGAETQYF. In nucleotides, the CDR3 is TGTGCCAGCTCACAAGGGGCAGAGACCCAGTACTTC. The full variable domain, with the rest looked up from reference TRBV18 and TRBJ2-5, is NAGVMQNPRHLVRRRGQEARLRCSPMKGHSHVYWYRQLPEEGLKFMVYLQKENIIDESGMPKERFSAEFPKEGPSILRIQQVVRGDSAAYFCASSQGAETQYFGPGTRLLVL.